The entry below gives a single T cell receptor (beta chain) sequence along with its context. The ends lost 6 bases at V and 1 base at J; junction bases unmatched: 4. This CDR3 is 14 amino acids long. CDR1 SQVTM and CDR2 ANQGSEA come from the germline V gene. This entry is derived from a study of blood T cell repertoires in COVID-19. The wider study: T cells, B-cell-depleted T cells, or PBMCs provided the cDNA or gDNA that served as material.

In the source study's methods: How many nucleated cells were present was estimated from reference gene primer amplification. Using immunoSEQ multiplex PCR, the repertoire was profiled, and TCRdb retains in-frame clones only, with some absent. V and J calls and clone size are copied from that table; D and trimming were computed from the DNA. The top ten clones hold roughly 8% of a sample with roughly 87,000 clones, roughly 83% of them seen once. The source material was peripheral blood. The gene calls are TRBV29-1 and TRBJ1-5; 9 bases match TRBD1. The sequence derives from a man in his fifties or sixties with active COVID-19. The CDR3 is CSVRTGDSNQPQHF. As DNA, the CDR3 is TGCAGCGTAAGGACAGGGGACAGCAATCAGCCCCAGCATTTT.